This TCR beta chain comes out of a study of T-cell memory formation after mild COVID-19. TCRdb re-called the 5' RACE reads with MiXCR, one entry per CDR3 protein. The sample comprises about 350,000 distinct CDR3 sequences, roughly 15% of which are singletons, and around a fifth rests with the top ten. The CDR3 spans 15 residues. V was clipped by 4 bases and J by 6 bases, with 16 bases between them. The germline V gene has CDR1 SNHLY and CDR2 FYNNEI. The sequencing input was PBMCs or a T cell subset sorted from them (not recorded which). This chain joins TRBV2 and TRBJ1-5; weak D call: TRBD1 (6 bases). This TCR was sampled from a man between 18 and 29 years old who had mild COVID-19 (a few samples of this study predate the infection). Cell type and time point are not known. CDR3 region: CASSVFAGAGQPQHF. CDR3 sequence (DNA): TGTGCCAGCAGTGTTTTTGCAGGGGCGGGTCAGCCCCAGCATTTT.